This TCR beta chain comes out of a study of human T cells and chemical hapten exposure. Turning to the study itself: Minor volume differences among pooled libraries chiefly drove per-sample TCR yield variation.

This clonotype was found a few times. Its target is unknown. Per the germline V gene, CDR1 is SQVTM and CDR2 is ANQGSEA. This CDR3 is 12 amino acids long. Time point given: patch test 1, 2 weeks after DPC sensitization. The treatment here: therapeutic diphenylcyclopropenone sensitization with weekly scalp DPC. Venepuncture was done earlier than the placement of each patch test. One entry per CDR3 protein, called by TCRdb with MiXCR from the RACE reads. The sample has fewer than 100,000 distinct CDR3 sequences, 12% seen once; the top ten hold 3.5%. General observations from the study: Having alopecia, the donors may differ immunologically from healthy people.

The TCR originated in a woman aged 55-70 years with alopecia areata. Some clones in this sample may be carry-over from other donors' samples. The sample consisted of whole blood, taken in connection with sensitization to the hapten diphenylcyclopropenone (DPC). The chain recombines TRBV29-1 with TRBJ1-5; D is unclear. The CDR3 here is CTPGFSNQPQHF. The DNA for the CDR3 is TGCACCCCTGGGTTTAGCAATCAGCCCCAGCATTTT.